This T cell receptor beta chain was obtained from a study of blood T cell repertoires in COVID-19. Generated by immunoSEQ multiplex PCR, the TCRdb table keeps only in-frame clones and is missing some. Here the sample spans around 310,000 clones, roughly 90% being singletons. Losses at the gene ends were 3 bases for V and 0 bases for J; bases not matched to a gene: 1. Germline V gene sequence: CDR1 KGHDR, CDR2 SFDVKD. The CDR3 covers 16 residues. Donors were grouped by their self-reported clinical history. Two negative PCRs, clearance, or symptom resolution were required of recovered Cohort 3 donors. This TCR derives from a woman in her forties who had recovered from COVID-19. The V call is TRBV24-1, the J call TRBJ1-5, with 10 bases identical to TRBD1. The sequenced material came from PBMCs or T cells enriched from blood (not recorded which). The CDR3 protein is CATSDGQGVSNQPQHF. The CDR3 nucleotides read TGTGCCACCAGTGATGGACAGGGGGTTAGCAATCAGCCCCAGCATTTT.